The entry below gives a single T cell receptor beta chain sequence along with its context. Its antigen is still unknown. Primers for the PCR totalled 60 Vbeta and 13 Jbeta. Profiling relied on immunoSEQ multiplex PCR, and the TCRdb table lists in-frame clones only, not all of them. Of fewer than 200,000 clones listed, around three quarters are singletons. These data are taken from a study of cytomegalovirus exposure and HLA in healthy donors. Overall study findings and caveats: Across all donors, roughly uniform sequencing depth was an assumption of the presence/absence analyses. It was likely that a cluster of highly shared sequence variants was a sequencing artifact. In terms of immune exposure information, only CMV serostatus was available. TCR sequences were mostly rare, though some public TCRs occurred in many donors.

Sequenced: PBMCs. The TCR comes from a man in his forties or fifties in good health and CMV-seronegative.

The CDR3 DNA reads as TGTGCCAGCAGTTACGGGGGACAGAATTACAATGAGCAGTTCTTC. Residues: CASSYGGQNYNEQFF. The gene calls are TRBV6-5 and TRBJ2-1, with 7 positions matching TRBD1. Trimming removed 2 bases from V and 4 bases from J; junction bases left unmatched: 5. Looked up from germline, CDR1 is MNHEY and CDR2 is SVGAGI. The CDR3 runs 15 residues.